This T cell receptor (beta chain) comes out of a study of T-cell memory formation after mild COVID-19. Overall study: Clusters of TCRs were largely donor specific. Study-level points and caveats: For contracting clones, CD4+ ones sat mainly in CM and EM, CD8+ in EMRA. The pre-infection memory compartment contained some responding clones, suggesting cross-reactive memory joined.

Germline V gene data show CDR1 as SSHAT and CDR2 as FNYEAQ (reference sequence). The CDR3 covers 14 residues. This clonotype was picked up a small number of times. The antigen is not known. One end of the junction fails to match germline, which may point to a read error. In TCRdb, the 5' RACE reads were re-called with MiXCR into one record per CDR3 protein. The profile shows about 470,000 distinct CDR3 sequences, 15% to 20% of them singletons. The specimen was PBMCs or a T cell subset sorted from them (not recorded which). The chain combines TRBV7-7 with TRBJ2-5; TRBD1 agrees at 7 bases. The origin of this receptor is an adult woman who had mild COVID-19 (a few samples of this study predate the infection). Cell type and time point are not known. The CDR3 nucleotides read TGTGCTAGCAGCTTCGCCGGGACAGCGGAGACCCAGTACTTC. Its translation: CASSFAGTAETQYF.